The 12 T cell receptor beta chains below all came from one sample that was sequenced in a study of T cell responses to AZD1222 COVID-19 vaccine. Using immunoSEQ multiplex PCR, the repertoire was profiled, and TCRdb retains in-frame clones only, with some absent. This table has some 190,000 clones, approximately 94% appearing once. Material: peripheral blood, obtained 28 days after the second dose of the MenACWY control vaccine. All receptors come from an adult who received the MenACWY meningococcal vaccine as a control.

The V call is TRBV5-1, the J call TRBJ1-2, with 9 positions matching TRBD1. The CDR3 covers 14 residues. The trim removed 3 bases at V and 6 bases at J, leaving 6 bases unmatched. Looked up from germline, CDR1 is SGHRS and CDR2 is YFSETQ. CDR3 DNA: TGCGCCAGCAGCTGGGAACAGGGGGCAGATGGCTACACCTTC. Translation: CASSWEQGADGYTF.

This chain connects TRBV5-4 to TRBJ2-1; D possibly matches TRBD1 or TRBD2 (7 bases each). Germline V lookup: CDR1 SGHNT, CDR2 YYREEE (reference sequence). The V end was cut by 2 bases, the J end by 13 bases, with 16 bases between. This CDR3 spans 13 amino acids. CDR3 in amino acids: CASSFFGGDRQFF. The CDR3 nucleotides are TGTGCCAGCAGCTTTTTTGGGGGGGACAGACAGTTCTTC.

The rearrangement uses TRBV9 and TRBJ1-1, with a possible D match to TRBD1 (6 bases). V lost 0 bases, J lost 3 bases, and 9 bases lay in between. The CDR3 contains 14 residues. CDR1 and CDR2 (germline): SGDLS, YYNGEE. CDR3 region: CASSVAGADTEAFF. Written as DNA, the CDR3 is TGTGCCAGCAGCGTAGCAGGGGCGGACACTGAAGCTTTCTTT. The whole variable domain, filled in from reference TRBV9 and TRBJ1-1, reads DSGVTQTPKHLITATGQRVTLRCSPRSGDLSVYWYQQSLDQGLQFLIQYYNGEERAKGNILERFSAQQFPDLHSELNLSSLELGDSALYFCASSVAGADTEAFFGQGTRLTVV.

The J gene is TRBJ2-7, the V gene TRBV10-3, with TRBD2 matching over 7 bases. V trimming: 10 bases; J trimming: 2 bases; junction bases outside the gene matches: 11. The germline V gene has CDR1 ENHRY and CDR2 SYGVKD. The CDR3 is made up of 14 amino acids. CDR3: CATESGVSAYEQYF. CDR3 sequence (DNA): TGTGCCACCGAAAGCGGGGTGAGTGCCTACGAGCAGTACTTC.

The genes are TRBV19 and TRBJ2-7, with unresolved D. CDR1 is LNHDA, CDR2 SQIVND, per germline (reference sequence). The CDR3 covers 12 residues. V was clipped by 10 bases and J by 3 bases, with 13 bases between them. The CDR3 sequence: CATSGLNYEQYF. The CDR3 coding sequence is TGTGCCACTTCTGGGCTGAACTACGAGCAGTACTTC.

The rearrangement uses TRBV6-5 and TRBJ2-1; a possible D gene is TRBD2 (5 bases). CDR1 is MNHEY and CDR2 is SVGAGI in the germline V gene. This CDR3 contains 14 residues. The V and J ends lost 6 bases and 3 bases respectively, with 12 bases between them. The CDR3 loop reads CASSSSRDYNEQFF. CDR3 DNA sequence: TGTGCCAGCAGCAGCTCTCGGGACTACAATGAGCAGTTCTTC.

The CDR3 bases are TGTGCCGACCTAGGGCCGGAGGAGACCCAGTACTTC. It encodes CADLGPEETQYF. V and J are TRBV2 and TRBJ2-5; D is unresolved. The CDR3 is 12 residues long. V was trimmed by 11 bases and J by 5 bases, leaving 15 bases between them. The germline CDR1 and CDR2 sequences are SNHLY and FYNNEI.

V and J are TRBV7-9 and TRBJ1-5; the match to TRBD1 covers 11 bases. Germline V CDR1 and CDR2: SEHNR, FQNEAQ (reference sequence). The CDR3 contains 14 residues. Germline trimming cut 5 bases from V and 5 bases from J; bases unmatched to any gene: 2. The chain's CDR3 is CASSGQGADQPQHF. CDR3 coding DNA: TGTGCCAGCAGCGGACAGGGGGCCGATCAGCCCCAGCATTTT.

The V call is TRBV12-3 or TRBV12-4, the J call TRBJ2-1; weak D call: TRBD2 (6 bases). The CDR3 extends over 13 amino acids. Trimming cost V 6 bases and J 5 bases, with 11 bases left between them. CDR3 amino acids: CASSSGLNNEQFF. CDR3 DNA sequence: TGTGCCAGCAGCTCGGGACTCAACAATGAGCAGTTCTTC.

This rearrangement joins TRBV29-1 to TRBJ1-1, with D possibly being TRBD1 (5 bases). V gave up 0 bases and J gave up 1 base, with 21 bases separating them. The CDR3 sequence is 18 residues long. In germline, CDR1 is SQVTM, CDR2 ANQGSEA. For the CDR3, the DNA is TGCAGCGTTGAAGATCTTCAGGGAGTGGTGGGATCGAACACTGAAGCTTTCTTT. It is translated as CSVEDLQGVVGSNTEAFF.

Only a few counts were recorded for this clone. This chain joins TRBV28 and TRBJ2-2; 10 nucleotides line up with TRBD2. The CDR3 sequence is 15 residues long. Losses at the gene ends were 3 bases for V and 5 bases for J; bases not matched to a gene: 3. Germline assignment: CDR1 MDHEN and CDR2 SYDVKM. This CDR3 is CASSLGTSVTGELFF. For the CDR3, the DNA is TGTGCCAGCAGTTTGGGGACTAGCGTTACCGGGGAGCTGTTTTTT. The full variable domain, rest sourced from reference TRBV28 and TRBJ2-2, is DVKVTQSSRYLVKRTGEKVFLECVQDMDHENMFWYRQDPGLGLRLIYFSYDVKMKEKGDIPEGYSVSREKKERFSLILESASTNQTSMYLCASSLGTSVTGELFFGEGSRLTVL.

The rearrangement joins TRBV5-1 to TRBJ1-6, with a weak D call TRBD1 (6 bases). Germline CDR1 and CDR2: SGHRS and YFSETQ. CDR3 length: 16 amino acids. V lost 4 bases to trimming and J lost 10 bases, with 21 bases between them. As DNA, the CDR3 is TGCGCCAGCAGCCCTCGGGGTACAGGGAGTTTCTCACCCCTCCACTTT. The encoded protein is CASSPRGTGSFSPLHF.